Listed here are 20 T cell receptor beta chains from one sample, sequenced in a study of blood T cell repertoires in COVID-19 (dated by TCRdb to the early 2020s). Library method: the immunoSEQ multiplex PCR assay. What TCRdb holds here is the immuneACCESS table cut down to in-frame rearrangements. Part of the clones is not present; checked against another copy, under half of the missing clones reflect an unresolved V gene, and the others are unexplained. The sample includes more than 85,000 clones, with over 75% observed a single time. The top ten constitute around 15% of the sample. The sequencing input was peripheral blood. The receptors here all came from an elderly woman with active or convalescent COVID-19.

The V gene is TRBV15, the J gene TRBJ1-1; weak D call: TRBD1 (5 bases). CDR1 LNHNV and CDR2 YYDKDF come from the germline V gene (reference sequence). V lost 3 bases to trimming and J lost 6 bases, with 11 bases between them. CDR3 size: 13 residues. The chain's CDR3 is CATSRGQFAEAFF. In DNA form, the CDR3 reads TGTGCCACCAGCAGGGGGCAATTTGCTGAAGCTTTCTTT.

This chain uses TRBV7-2 with TRBJ2-3; 9 nucleotides match TRBD1. Germline assignment: CDR1 SGHTA and CDR2 FQGNSA. Trimming at V came to 3 bases and at J to 3 bases, leaving 7 bases not matched to a gene. The CDR3 runs 16 residues. DNA of the CDR3: TGTGCCAGCAGCTTGGGGGGGGACAGGGTAACAGATACGCAGTATTTT. Translated: CASSLGGDRVTDTQYF.

The rearrangement links TRBV29-1 to TRBJ2-5; a possible D gene is TRBD2 (5 bases). Germline V gene data show CDR1 as SQVTM and CDR2 as ANQGSEA. CDR3 length equals 13 residues. V lost 0 bases and J 5 bases, leaving 10 bases between the germline ends. The CDR3 spells CSVEDRTRETQYF. The DNA for the CDR3 is TGCAGCGTTGAAGATCGGACTCGGGAGACCCAGTACTTC.

The chain carries TRBV6-6 and TRBJ2-5; TRBD1 matches 7 bases. Losses at the gene ends were 2 bases for V and 3 bases for J; bases not matched to a gene: 6. The CDR3 length is 15 residues. Germline V gene lookup returns CDR1 MNHNY and CDR2 SVGAGI (reference sequence). As DNA, the CDR3 is TGTGCCAGCAGTTACCCCGAACAGGGGAAAGAGACCCAGTACTTC. It codes for CASSYPEQGKETQYF.

This clone was counted only a few times. This chain uses TRBV6-2 or TRBV6-3 with TRBJ1-5, with D perhaps TRBD1 (6 bases). This CDR3 contains 15 residues. V was pared by 4 bases and J by 4 bases, with 14 bases between. Looked up from germline, CDR1 is MNHEY and CDR2 is SVGEGT. CDR3 in amino acids: CASSFVPGTNQPQHF. CDR3 DNA sequence: TGTGCCAGCAGTTTTGTCCCGGGGACAAATCAGCCCCAGCATTTT.

The chain is built from TRBV4-2 and TRBJ1-2; 10 bases match TRBD1. V dropped 1 base and J dropped 5; count of bases not matched to a gene: 19. The CDR3 runs 20 residues. CDR1 LGHNA and CDR2 YNFKEQ come from the germline V gene. CDR3 sequence: CASSQGTFGTGAKGEYGYTF. In DNA, the CDR3 is TGTGCCAGCAGCCAAGGTACCTTTGGGACAGGGGCGAAGGGAGAGTATGGCTACACCTTC.

V is TRBV19 and J is TRBJ2-7; D is perhaps TRBD2 (6 bases). Trimming shortened V by 9 bases and J by 0 bases, and 12 bases separated the two germline ends. The length of the CDR3 is 13 residues. The V gene's germline CDR1 is LNHDA and CDR2 SQIVND (reference sequence). This chain's CDR3 is CASGSSSSYEQYF. DNA of the CDR3: TGTGCCAGCGGGAGTTCGAGCTCCTACGAGCAGTACTTC.

The chain joins TRBV5-1 to TRBJ2-1, with TRBD2 identical over 12 bases. The CDR3 has 16 amino acids. Germline trimming cut 3 bases from V and 3 bases from J; bases unmatched to any gene: 4. Germline V gene data show CDR1 as SGHRS and CDR2 as YFSETQ. The CDR3 protein is CASSSGLAGHYNEQFF. In DNA, the CDR3 is TGCGCCAGCAGCTCGGGACTAGCGGGCCACTACAATGAGCAGTTCTTC.

The chain joins TRBV30 to TRBJ2-1, with 12 bases matching TRBD2. This CDR3 is built from 18 residues. V lost 1 base to trimming and J lost 2 bases; unmatched junction nucleotides: 9. Germline CDR1 is GTSNPN and CDR2 is SVGIG (reference sequence). As DNA, the CDR3 is TGTGCCTGGAGTGGGCCTAGCGGGAGGGCCAGAACCTACAATGAGCAGTTCTTC. It yields the protein CAWSGPSGRARTYNEQFF.

V and J are TRBV5-6 and TRBJ1-6, with 9 nucleotides matching TRBD1. The CDR3 is made up of 13 amino acids. After removal of 5 bases from V and 10 bases from J, the junction contained 4 bases not matched to a gene. CDR1 is SGHDT and CDR2 is YYEEEE in the germline V gene. CDR3: CASSTGGESPLHF. In DNA, the CDR3 is TGTGCCAGCAGTACAGGGGGCGAGTCACCCCTCCACTTT.

The gene calls are TRBV3-1 (or the pseudogene TRBV3-2) and TRBJ2-5; 11 positions match TRBD2. Germline-derived CDR1 and CDR2 are LGHDT and YNNKEL (reference sequence). This CDR3 is built from 14 residues. Losses at the gene ends were 4 bases for V and 5 bases for J; bases not matched to a gene: 3. The CDR3 sequence is CASSPSGRRETQYF. DNA for the CDR3: TGTGCCAGCAGCCCTAGCGGGAGGAGGGAGACCCAGTACTTC.

V gene TRBV15 combines with J gene TRBJ2-7; D is undetermined. The CDR3 totals 13 residues. Trimming removed 4 bases at V and 0 bases at J, with 7 bases between. Germline V gene sequence: CDR1 LNHNV, CDR2 YYDKDF (reference sequence). CDR3 in DNA: TGTGCCACCAGCACCCACAGCTCCTACGAGCAGTACTTC. Its protein is CATSTHSSYEQYF.

This chain joins TRBV10-3 and TRBJ2-5; 7 nucleotides agree with TRBD1. Germline V gene sequence: CDR1 ENHRY, CDR2 SYGVKD. The CDR3 sequence is 13 residues long. V shed 4 bases, J shed 2 bases, and the junction held 1 base outside the gene matches. The CDR3 region has the DNA TGTGCCATCAGTGTCAGGGGGCAAGAGACCCAGTACTTC. Translated, it gives CAISVRGQETQYF.

This clone was seen a single time. The rearrangement links TRBV7-8 to TRBJ2-1; 8 bases are a match to TRBD2. Germline V gene lookup returns CDR1 SGHVS and CDR2 FQNEAQ. CDR3 length: 17 residues. The ends lost 4 bases at V and 2 bases at J; junction bases unmatched: 10. CDR3 loop: CASSSPIAGRTYNEQFF. The CDR3 nucleotides read TGTGCCAGCAGCTCCCCCATAGCGGGAAGAACCTACAATGAGCAGTTCTTC.

The chain combines TRBV28 with TRBJ2-5; 14 positions agree with TRBD2. After removal of 6 bases from V and 4 bases from J, the junction contained 7 bases not matched to a gene. CDR3 length: 16 amino acids. CDR1 and CDR2 from the germline V gene are MDHEN and SYDVKM. In DNA form, the CDR3 reads TGTGCCAGCAGAAGGGGACTAGCGGGAGTAGGAGAGACCCAGTACTTC. Its protein is CASRRGLAGVGETQYF.

J is TRBJ2-1 and V is TRBV5-1, with a possible D match to TRBD2 (5 bases). The CDR3 loop spans 13 amino acids. Trimming removed 4 bases at V and 2 bases at J, with 7 bases between. The germline V gene has CDR1 SGHRS and CDR2 YFSETQ. The CDR3 DNA follows: TGCGCCAGCAGCCCGAGGGCCTACAATGAGCAGTTCTTC. Its translation is CASSPRAYNEQFF.

The chain has TRBV10-3 and TRBJ2-2, with 8 bases fitting TRBD1. Losses at the gene ends were 8 bases for V and 4 bases for J; bases not matched to a gene: 9. Germline V gene data show CDR1 as ENHRY and CDR2 as SYGVKD. CDR3 length: 15 residues. The CDR3 DNA sequence: TGTGCCATCTTGAACGGACAGGGAGGCACCGGGGAGCTGTTTTTT. It encodes CAILNGQGGTGELFF.

This sequence joins TRBV7-9 and TRBJ1-1, with 7 bases aligning to TRBD1. The V segment lost 1 base and the J segment 1 base; nucleotides outside the gene matches: 9. This CDR3 has 17 amino acids. Germline V lookup: CDR1 SEHNR, CDR2 FQNEAQ (reference sequence). In DNA form, the CDR3 reads TGTGCCAGCAGCTTAGGTAATACCGGGACAGAGAACACTGAAGCTTTCTTT. Its translation is CASSLGNTGTENTEAFF.

The chain is built from TRBV7-2 and TRBJ2-1; TRBD2 aligns across 7 bases. The CDR3 extends over 15 amino acids. The germline V gene has CDR1 SGHTA and CDR2 FQGNSA. Trimming took 5 bases from V and 3 from J; bases not matched to a gene: 7. The CDR3 is CASSPPGGLYNEQFF. In DNA form, the CDR3 reads TGTGCCAGCAGCCCCCCGGGAGGTCTCTACAATGAGCAGTTCTTC.

This clone was observed a few times. This chain uses TRBV6-5 with TRBJ2-7, with D perhaps matching TRBD1 (6 bases). This CDR3 region has 14 residues. The germline CDR1 and CDR2 sequences are MNHEY and SVGAGI. V gave up 5 bases and J gave up 3 bases, with 14 bases separating them. CDR3 bases: TGTGCCAGCAGTAAGACAGGAGTCTACTACGAGCAGTACTTC. It encodes CASSKTGVYYEQYF.